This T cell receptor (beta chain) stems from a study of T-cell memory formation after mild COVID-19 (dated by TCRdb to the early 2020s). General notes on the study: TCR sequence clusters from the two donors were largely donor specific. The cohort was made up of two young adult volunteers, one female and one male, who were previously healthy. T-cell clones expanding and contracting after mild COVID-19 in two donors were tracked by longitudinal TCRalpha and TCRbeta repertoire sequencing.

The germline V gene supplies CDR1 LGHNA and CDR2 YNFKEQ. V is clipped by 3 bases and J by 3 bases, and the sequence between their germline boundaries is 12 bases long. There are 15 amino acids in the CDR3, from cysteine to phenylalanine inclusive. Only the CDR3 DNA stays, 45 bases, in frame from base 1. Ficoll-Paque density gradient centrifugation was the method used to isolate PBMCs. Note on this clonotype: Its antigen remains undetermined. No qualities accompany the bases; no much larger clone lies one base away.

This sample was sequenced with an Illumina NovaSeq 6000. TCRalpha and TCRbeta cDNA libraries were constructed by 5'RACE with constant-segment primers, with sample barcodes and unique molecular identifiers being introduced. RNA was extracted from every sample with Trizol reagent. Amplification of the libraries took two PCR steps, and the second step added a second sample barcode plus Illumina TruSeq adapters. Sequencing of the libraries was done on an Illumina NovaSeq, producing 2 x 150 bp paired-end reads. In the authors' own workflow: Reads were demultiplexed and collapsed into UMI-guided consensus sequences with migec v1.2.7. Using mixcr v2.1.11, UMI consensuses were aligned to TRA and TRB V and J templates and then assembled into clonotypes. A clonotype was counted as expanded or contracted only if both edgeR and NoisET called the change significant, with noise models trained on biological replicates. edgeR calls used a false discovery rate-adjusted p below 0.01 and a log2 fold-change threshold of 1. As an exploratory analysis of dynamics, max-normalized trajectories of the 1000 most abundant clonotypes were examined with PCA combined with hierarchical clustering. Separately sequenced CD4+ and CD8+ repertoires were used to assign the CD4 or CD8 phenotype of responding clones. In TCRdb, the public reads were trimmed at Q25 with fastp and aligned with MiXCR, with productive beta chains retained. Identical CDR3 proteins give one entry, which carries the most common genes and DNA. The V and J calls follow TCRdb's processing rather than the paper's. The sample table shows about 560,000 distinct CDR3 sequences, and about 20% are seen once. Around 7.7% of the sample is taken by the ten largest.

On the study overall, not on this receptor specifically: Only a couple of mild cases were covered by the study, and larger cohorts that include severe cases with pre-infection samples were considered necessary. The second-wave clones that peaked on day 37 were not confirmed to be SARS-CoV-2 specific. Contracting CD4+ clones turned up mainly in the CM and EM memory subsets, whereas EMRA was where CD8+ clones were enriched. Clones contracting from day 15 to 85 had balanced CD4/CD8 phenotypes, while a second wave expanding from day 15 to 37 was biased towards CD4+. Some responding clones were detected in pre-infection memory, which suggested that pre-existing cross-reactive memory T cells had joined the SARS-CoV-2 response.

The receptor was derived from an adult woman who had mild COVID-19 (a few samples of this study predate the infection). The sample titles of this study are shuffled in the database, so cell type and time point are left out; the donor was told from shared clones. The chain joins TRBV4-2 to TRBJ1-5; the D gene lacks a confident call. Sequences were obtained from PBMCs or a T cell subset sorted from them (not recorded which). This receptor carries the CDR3 CASSQEDKVNQPQHF. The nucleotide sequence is TGTGCCAGCAGCCAGGAGGATAAGGTCAATCAGCCCCAGCATTTT.